The entry below describes one T cell receptor (beta chain). The antigen is undetermined. Only in-frame clones appear in the TCRdb table, and some are missing; sequencing was by immunoSEQ multiplex PCR. The table includes 15,000 to 20,000 clones, approximately 80% detected once. The sample comes from a study of somatic mutations in cytotoxic T cells in rheumatoid arthritis. Whole-study context: Patient blood (about 30 ml EDTA) was taken immediately after diagnosis and before treatment. Selected populations of V beta antibody-stained T cells underwent flow sorting at nearly 100% purity; these encompassed V beta1+ cells subjected to TCRB sequencing. Study-level points and caveats: The largest CD8+ clone made up over 20% of CD8+ cells in about an eighth of the roughly 65 patients.

Germline V gene sequence: CDR1 MNHEY, CDR2 SMNVEV (reference sequence). Trimming stripped 3 bases from V and 4 bases from J, with 10 bases between. The CDR3 is 13 amino acids. Magnetic beads with positive selection isolated CD4+ and CD8+ fractions, whose purity was verified by flow cytometry. The rearrangement joins TRBV27 to TRBJ2-7; D perhaps matches TRBD2 (6 bases). The sample was CD8+ T cells sorted from blood. The sequence came from an adult with rheumatoid arthritis. CDR3 sequence reads: CASSFEGGYEQYF. The CDR3 DNA follows: TGTGCCAGCAGTTTTGAGGGAGGTTACGAGCAGTACTTC.